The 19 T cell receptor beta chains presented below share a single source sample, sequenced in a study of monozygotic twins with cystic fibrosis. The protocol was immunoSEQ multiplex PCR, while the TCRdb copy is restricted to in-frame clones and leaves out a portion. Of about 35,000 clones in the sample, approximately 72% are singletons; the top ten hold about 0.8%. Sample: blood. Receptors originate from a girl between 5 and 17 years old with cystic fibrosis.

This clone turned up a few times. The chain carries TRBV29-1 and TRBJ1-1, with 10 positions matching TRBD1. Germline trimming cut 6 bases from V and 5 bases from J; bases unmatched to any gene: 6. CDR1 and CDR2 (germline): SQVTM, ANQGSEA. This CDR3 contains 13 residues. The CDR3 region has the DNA TGCAGCGTAGGACAGGGGGTCGTTACTGAAGCTTTCTTT. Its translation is CSVGQGVVTEAFF.

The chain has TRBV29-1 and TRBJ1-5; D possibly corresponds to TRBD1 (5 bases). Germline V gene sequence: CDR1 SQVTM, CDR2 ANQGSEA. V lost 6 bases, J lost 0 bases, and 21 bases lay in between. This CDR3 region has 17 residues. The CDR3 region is CSVIENLPGPSNQPQHF. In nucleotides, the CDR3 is TGCAGCGTCATAGAGAATCTTCCAGGGCCTAGCAATCAGCCCCAGCATTTT.

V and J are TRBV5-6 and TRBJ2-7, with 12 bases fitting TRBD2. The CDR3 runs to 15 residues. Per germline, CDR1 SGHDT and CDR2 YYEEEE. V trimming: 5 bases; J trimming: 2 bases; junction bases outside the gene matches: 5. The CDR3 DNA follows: TGTGCCAGCAGAACTGGACTAGCGGGAACCTACGAGCAGTACGTC. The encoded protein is CASRTGLAGTYEQYV.

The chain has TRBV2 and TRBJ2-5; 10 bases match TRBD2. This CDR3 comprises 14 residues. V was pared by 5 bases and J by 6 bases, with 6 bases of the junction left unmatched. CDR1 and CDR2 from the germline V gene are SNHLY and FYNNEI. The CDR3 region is CASSPSGSGKTQYF. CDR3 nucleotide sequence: TGTGCCAGCAGTCCTAGCGGGAGTGGTAAGACCCAGTACTTC.

The CDR3 region is CASSTTREETQYF. CDR3 bases: TGTGCCAGCAGCACTACTAGGGAAGAGACCCAGTACTTC. The chain couples TRBV7-2 to TRBJ2-5; the D gene is possibly TRBD2 (5 bases). The germline CDR1 and CDR2 sequences are SGHTA and FQGNSA. V was clipped by 5 bases and J by 3 bases, with 10 bases between them. The CDR3 loop spans 13 amino acids.

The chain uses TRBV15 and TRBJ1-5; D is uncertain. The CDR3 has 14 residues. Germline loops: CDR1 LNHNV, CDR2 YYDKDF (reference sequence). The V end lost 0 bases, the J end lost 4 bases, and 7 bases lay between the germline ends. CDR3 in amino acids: CATSREPGNQPQHF. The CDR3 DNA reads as TGTGCCACCAGCAGAGAGCCGGGTAATCAGCCCCAGCATTTT.

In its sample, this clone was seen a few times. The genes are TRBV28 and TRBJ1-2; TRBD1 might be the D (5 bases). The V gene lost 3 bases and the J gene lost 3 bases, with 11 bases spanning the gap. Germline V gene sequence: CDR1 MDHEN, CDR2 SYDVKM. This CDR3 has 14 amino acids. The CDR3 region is CASSFAGVDYGYTF. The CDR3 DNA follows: TGTGCCAGCAGTTTTGCGGGGGTTGACTATGGCTACACCTTC.

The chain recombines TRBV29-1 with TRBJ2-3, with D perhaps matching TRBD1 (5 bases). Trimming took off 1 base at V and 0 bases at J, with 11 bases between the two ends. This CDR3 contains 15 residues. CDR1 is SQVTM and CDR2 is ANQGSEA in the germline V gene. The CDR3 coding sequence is TGCAGCGTTGAAGTTAGGGGCATCAGCACAGATACGCAGTATTTT. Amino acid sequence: CSVEVRGISTDTQYF.

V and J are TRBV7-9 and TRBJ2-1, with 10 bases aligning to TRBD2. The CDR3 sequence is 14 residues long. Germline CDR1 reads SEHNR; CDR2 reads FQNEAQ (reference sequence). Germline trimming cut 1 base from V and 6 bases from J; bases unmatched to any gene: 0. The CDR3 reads CASSLGLAGNEQFF. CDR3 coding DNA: TGTGCCAGCAGCTTAGGACTAGCGGGCAATGAGCAGTTCTTC.

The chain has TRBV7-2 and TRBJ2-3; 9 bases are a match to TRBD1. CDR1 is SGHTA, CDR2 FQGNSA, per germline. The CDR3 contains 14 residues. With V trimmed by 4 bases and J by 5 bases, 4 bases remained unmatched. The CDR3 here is CASSSDRGGDTQYF. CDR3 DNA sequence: TGTGCCAGCAGCTCGGACAGGGGAGGAGATACGCAGTATTTT.

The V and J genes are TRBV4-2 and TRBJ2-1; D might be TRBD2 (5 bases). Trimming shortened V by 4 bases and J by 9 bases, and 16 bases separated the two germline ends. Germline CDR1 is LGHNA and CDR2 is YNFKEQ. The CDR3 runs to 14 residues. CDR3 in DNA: TGTGCCAGCAGCCTGGACCCCTCACGGGGTGAGCAGTTCTTC. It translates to CASSLDPSRGEQFF.

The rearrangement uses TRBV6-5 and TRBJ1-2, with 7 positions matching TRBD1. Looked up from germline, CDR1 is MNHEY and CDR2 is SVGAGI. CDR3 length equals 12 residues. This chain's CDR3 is CPDRVGDYGYTF. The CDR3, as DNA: TGTCCTGACAGGGTCGGGGACTATGGCTACACCTTC.

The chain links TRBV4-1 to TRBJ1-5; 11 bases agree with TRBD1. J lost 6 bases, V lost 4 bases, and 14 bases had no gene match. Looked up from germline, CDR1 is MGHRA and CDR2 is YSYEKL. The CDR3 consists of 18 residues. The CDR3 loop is CASSPGGTGGFSGQPQHF. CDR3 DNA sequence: TGCGCCAGCAGCCCCGGCGGGACAGGGGGATTCAGTGGTCAGCCCCAGCATTTT.

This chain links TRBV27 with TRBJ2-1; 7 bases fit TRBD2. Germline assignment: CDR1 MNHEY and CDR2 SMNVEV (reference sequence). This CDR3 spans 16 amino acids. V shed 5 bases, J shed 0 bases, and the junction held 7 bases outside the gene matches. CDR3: CASSPLREVSYNEQFF. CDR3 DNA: TGTGCCAGCAGTCCACTACGGGAGGTCTCCTACAATGAGCAGTTCTTC.

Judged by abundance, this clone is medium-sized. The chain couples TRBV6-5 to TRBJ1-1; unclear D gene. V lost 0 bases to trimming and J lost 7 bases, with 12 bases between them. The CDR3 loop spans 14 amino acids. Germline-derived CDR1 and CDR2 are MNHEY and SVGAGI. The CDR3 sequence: CASSYSSPSGEAFF. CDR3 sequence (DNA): TGTGCCAGCAGTTACTCGTCCCCTTCGGGTGAAGCTTTCTTT.

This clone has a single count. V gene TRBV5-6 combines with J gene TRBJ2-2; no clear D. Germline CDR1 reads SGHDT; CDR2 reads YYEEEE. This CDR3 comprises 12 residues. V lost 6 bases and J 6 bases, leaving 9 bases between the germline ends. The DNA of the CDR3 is TGTGCCAGCACCCTAAAGGCCGGGGAGCTGTTTTTT. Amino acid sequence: CASTLKAGELFF.

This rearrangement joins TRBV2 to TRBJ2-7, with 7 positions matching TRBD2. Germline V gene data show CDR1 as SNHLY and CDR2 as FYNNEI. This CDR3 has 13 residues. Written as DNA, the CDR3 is TGTACCCAAAAGCGGGATAGCTCCTACGAGCAGTACGTC. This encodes CTQKRDSSYEQYV.

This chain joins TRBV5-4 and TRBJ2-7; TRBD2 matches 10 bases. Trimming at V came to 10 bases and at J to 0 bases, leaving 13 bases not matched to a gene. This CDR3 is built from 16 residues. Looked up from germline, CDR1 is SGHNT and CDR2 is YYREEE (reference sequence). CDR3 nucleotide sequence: TGTGCCCCTCGTACTAGCGGGAAGACAAGCTCCTACGAGCAGTACGTC. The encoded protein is CAPRTSGKTSSYEQYV.

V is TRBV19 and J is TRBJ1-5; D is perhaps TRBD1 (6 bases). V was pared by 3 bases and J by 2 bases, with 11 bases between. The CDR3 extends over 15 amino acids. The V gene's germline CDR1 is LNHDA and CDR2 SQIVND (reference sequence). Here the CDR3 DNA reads TGTGCCAGTAGTATGAGGGACACACGCAATCAGCCCCAGCATTTT. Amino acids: CASSMRDTRNQPQHF.